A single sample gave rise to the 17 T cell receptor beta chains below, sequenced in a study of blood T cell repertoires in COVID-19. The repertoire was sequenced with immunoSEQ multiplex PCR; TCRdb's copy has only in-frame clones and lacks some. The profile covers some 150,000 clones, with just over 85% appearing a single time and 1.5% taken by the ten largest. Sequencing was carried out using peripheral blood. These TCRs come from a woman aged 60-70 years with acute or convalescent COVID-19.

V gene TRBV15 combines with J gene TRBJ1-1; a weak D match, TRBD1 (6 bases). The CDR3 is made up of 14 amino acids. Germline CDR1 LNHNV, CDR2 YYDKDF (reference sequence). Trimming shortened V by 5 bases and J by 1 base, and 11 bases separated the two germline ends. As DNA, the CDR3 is TGTGCCACCAGCCTACGACAGGCGAACACTGAAGCTTTCTTT. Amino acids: CATSLRQANTEAFF.

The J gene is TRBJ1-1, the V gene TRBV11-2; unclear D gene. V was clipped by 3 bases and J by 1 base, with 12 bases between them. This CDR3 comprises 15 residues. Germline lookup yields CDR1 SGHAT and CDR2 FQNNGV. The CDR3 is CASSFSSAGNTEAFF. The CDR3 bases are TGTGCCAGCAGCTTTAGTTCCGCAGGGAACACTGAAGCTTTCTTT.

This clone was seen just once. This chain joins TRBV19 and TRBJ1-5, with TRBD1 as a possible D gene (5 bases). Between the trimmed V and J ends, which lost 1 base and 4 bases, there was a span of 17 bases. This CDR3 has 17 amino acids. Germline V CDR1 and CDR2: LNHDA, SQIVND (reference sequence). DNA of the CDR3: TGTGCCAGTAGTATAGGCCCGGGGGGGGGAGCGAATCAGCCCCAGCATTTT. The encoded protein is CASSIGPGGGANQPQHF. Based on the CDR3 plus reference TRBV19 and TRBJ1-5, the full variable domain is DGGITQSPKYLFRKEGQNVTLSCEQNLNHDAMYWYRQDPGQGLRLIYYSQIVNDFQKGDIAEGYSVSREKKESFPLTVTSAQKNPTAFYLCASSIGPGGGANQPQHFGDGTRLSIL.

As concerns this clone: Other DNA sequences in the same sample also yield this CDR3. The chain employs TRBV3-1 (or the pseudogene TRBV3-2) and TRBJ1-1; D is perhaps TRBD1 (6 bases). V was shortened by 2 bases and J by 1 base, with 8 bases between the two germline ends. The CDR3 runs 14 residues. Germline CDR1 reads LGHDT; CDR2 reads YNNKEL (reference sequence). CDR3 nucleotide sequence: TGTGCCAGCAGCCAAAGGGGGGGGAACACTGAAGCTTTCTTT. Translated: CASSQRGGNTEAFF.

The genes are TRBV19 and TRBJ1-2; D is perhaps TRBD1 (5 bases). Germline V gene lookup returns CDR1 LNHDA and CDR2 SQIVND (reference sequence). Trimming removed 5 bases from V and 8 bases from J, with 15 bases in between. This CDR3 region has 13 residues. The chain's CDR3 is CASSLQGLGGYTF. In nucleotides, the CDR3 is TGTGCCAGTAGTCTGCAGGGCCTCGGAGGCTACACCTTC.

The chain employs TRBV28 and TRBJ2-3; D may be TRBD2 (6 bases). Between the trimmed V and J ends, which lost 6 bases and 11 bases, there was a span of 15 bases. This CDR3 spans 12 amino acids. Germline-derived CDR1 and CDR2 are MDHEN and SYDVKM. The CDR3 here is CASRSRWGEQYF. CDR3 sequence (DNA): TGTGCCAGCAGATCTAGGTGGGGGGAGCAGTATTTT.

Written as DNA, the CDR3 is TGTGCCAGCCGGACAGGGGGCGGGGGCTACACCTTC. The encoded protein is CASRTGGGGYTF. The chain combines TRBV6-5 with TRBJ1-2; TRBD1 matches at 11 bases. Germline values: CDR1 MNHEY, CDR2 SVGAGI. This CDR3 spans 12 amino acids. V dropped 8 bases and J dropped 8; count of bases not matched to a gene: 4.

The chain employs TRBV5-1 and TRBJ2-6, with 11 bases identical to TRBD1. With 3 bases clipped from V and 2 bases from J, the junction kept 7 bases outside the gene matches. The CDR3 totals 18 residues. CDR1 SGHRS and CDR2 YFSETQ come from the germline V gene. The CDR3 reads CASSSRTGGAPGANVLTF. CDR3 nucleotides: TGCGCCAGCAGCTCAAGGACAGGGGGCGCCCCTGGGGCCAACGTCCTGACTTTC.

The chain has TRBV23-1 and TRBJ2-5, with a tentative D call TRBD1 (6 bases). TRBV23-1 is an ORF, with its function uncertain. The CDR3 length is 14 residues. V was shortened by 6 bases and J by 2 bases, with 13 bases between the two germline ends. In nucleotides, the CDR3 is TGCGCCAGCAGGCAGGGGTGGAGGCAAGAGACCCAGTACTTC. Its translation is CASRQGWRQETQYF.

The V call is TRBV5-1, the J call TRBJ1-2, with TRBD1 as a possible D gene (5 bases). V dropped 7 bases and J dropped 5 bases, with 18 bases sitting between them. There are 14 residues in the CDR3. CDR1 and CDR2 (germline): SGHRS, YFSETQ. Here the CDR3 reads CASSPYGAEYGYTF. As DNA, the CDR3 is TGCGCCAGCTCCCCCTATGGGGCGGAATATGGCTACACCTTC.

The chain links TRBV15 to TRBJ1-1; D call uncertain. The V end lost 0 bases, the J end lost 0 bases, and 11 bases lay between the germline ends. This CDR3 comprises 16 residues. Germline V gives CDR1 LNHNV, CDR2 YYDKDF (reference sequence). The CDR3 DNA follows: TGTGCCACCAGCAGAGATCTGGGCAGACTGAACACTGAAGCTTTCTTT. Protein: CATSRDLGRLNTEAFF.

CDR3 DNA: TGTGCCAGCAGTTATCCCCGACAGTCCGATGGCTACACCTTC. Its protein product is CASSYPRQSDGYTF. J is TRBJ1-2 and V is TRBV6-6, with a tentative D call TRBD1 (5 bases). Trimming removed 3 bases at V and 6 bases at J, with 14 bases between. The CDR3 has 14 amino acids. CDR1 is MNHNY, CDR2 SVGAGI, per germline (reference sequence).

For the CDR3, the DNA is TGTGCCAGCAGCCCCGGGACAGGGTCGGCAGATACGCAGTATTTT. As protein: CASSPGTGSADTQYF. J is TRBJ2-3 and V is TRBV5-4; 9 bases line up with TRBD1. The junction had 7 bases not matched to a gene; V was cut back by 4 bases and J by 4 bases. CDR1 is SGHNT and CDR2 is YYREEE in the germline V gene (reference sequence). The CDR3 runs to 15 residues. The entire variable domain, with the rest obtained from reference TRBV5-4 and TRBJ2-3, is as follows: ETGVTQSPTHLIKTRGQQVTLRCSSQSGHNTVSWYQQALGQGPQFIFQYYREEENGRGNFPPRFSGLQFPNYSSELNVNALELDDSALYLCASSPGTGSADTQYFGPGTRLTVL.

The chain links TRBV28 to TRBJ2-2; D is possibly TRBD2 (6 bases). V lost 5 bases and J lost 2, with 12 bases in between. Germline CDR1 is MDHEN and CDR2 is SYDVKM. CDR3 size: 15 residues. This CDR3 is CASSPPGVNTGELFF. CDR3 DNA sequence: TGTGCCAGCAGTCCCCCGGGGGTTAACACCGGGGAGCTGTTTTTT.

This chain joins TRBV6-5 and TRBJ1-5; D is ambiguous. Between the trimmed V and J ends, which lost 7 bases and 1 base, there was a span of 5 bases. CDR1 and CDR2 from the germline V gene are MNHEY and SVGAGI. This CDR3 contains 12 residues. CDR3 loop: CASTQSNQPQHF. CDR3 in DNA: TGTGCCAGCACGCAGAGCAATCAGCCCCAGCATTTT.

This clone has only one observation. In DNA, the CDR3 is TGCGCCAGCAGCCAAGAGACAGAGAATTCACCCCTCCACTTT. Protein: CASSQETENSPLHF. The chain couples TRBV4-3 to TRBJ1-6; TRBD1 is a possible D gene (5 bases). Trimming removed 0 bases at V and 7 bases at J, with 7 bases between. Germline V CDR1 and CDR2: LGHNA, YSLEER. The CDR3 is made up of 14 amino acids.

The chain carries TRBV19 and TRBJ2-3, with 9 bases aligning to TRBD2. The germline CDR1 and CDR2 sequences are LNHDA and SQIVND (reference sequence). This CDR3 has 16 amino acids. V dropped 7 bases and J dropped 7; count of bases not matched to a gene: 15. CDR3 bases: TGTGCCAGTACCCCCCCGGCGGGGGGGCCTAGCAATACGCAGTATTTT. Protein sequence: CASTPPAGGPSNTQYF.